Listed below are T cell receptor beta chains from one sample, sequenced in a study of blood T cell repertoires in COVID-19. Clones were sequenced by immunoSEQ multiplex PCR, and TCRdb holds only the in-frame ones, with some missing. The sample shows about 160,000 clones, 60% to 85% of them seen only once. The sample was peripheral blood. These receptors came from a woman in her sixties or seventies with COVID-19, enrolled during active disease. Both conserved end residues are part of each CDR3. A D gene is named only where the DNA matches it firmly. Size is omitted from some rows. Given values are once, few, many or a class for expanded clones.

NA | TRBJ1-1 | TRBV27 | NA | CASRSLGANTEAFF
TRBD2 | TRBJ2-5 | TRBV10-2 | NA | CASRLKIAGQETQYF
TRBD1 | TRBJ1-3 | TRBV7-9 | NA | CASSPGTGGPTGNTIYF
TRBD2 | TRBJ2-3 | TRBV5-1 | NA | CASSLAPGLSGADTQYF
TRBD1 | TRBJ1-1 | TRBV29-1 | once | CSAIGDRGTEAFF
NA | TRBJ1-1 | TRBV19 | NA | CASKEGGLKTEAFF
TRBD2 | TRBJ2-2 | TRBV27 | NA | CASSSSGRVGVGTGELFF
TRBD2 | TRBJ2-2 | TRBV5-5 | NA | CASSLGLAGGNTGELFF
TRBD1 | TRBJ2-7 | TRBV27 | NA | CASRPDRAHEQYF
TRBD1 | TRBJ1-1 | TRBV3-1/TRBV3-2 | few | CASSPLDRGLAFF
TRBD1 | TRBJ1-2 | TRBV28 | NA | CASSPGQGLYGYTF
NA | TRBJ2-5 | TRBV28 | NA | CASSKGGQETQYF
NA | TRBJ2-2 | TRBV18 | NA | CASSPLVGAETGELFF
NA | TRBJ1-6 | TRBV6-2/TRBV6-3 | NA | CASSLLGLLRGSPLHF
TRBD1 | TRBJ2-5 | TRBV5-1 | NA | CASSLPWDRGQTQYF
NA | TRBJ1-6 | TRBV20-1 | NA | CSASFQGGEGSPLHF
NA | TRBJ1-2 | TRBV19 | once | CASIQNPLLTGDGYTF
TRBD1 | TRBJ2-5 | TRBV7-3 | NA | CASSPYFTGDQETQYF
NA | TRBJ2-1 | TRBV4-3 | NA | CASSGGSSYNEQFF
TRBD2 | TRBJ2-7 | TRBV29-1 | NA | CSITQWGGSEQYF
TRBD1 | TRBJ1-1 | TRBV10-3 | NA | CAISEPGTGRNIAFF
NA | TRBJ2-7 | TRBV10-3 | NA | CAIRPRTPSSYEQYF
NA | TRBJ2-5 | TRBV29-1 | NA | CSGRQGGGETQYF
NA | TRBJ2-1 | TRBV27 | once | CASSFRGNYNEQFF
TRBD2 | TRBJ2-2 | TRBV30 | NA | CAWSTLAVGELFF
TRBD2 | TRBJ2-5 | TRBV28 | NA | CASSLRAGGAGETQYF
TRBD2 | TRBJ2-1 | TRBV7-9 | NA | CASSSGGSYNEQFF
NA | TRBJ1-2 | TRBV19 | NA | CASSLHGLANYGYTF
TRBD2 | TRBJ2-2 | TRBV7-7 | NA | CASSPSGAALPGELFF
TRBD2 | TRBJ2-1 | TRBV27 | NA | CASSLRVEAGITYNEQFF
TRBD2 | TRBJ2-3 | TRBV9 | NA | CASSVSGTSTDTQYF
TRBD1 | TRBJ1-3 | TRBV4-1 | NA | CASSQEGATTGGLGNTIYF
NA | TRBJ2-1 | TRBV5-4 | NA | CASSFTGGNEQFF
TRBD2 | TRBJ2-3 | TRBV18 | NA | CASSPGPVVAGVDTQYF
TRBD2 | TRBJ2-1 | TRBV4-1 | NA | CASSQLAGGSREQFF
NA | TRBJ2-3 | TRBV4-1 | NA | CASSQDRDTIVTDTQYF
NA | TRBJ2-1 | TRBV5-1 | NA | CASSWIGQDNEQFF
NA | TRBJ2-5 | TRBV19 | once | CASNSLGPQETQYF
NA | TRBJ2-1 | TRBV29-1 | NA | CSGKTGWNEQFF
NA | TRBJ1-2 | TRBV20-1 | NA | CSAGPGYGYTF
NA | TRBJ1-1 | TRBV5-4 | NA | CASSHERRNTEAFF
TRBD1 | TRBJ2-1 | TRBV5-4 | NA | CASSSRTGWSGEQFF
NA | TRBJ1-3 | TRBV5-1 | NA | CASSLNVEGNTIYF
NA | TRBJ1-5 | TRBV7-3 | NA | CASSFPGDHYSNQPQHF
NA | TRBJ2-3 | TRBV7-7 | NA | CASSLKGNTDTQYF
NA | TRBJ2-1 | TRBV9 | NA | CASTPRGDSYNEQFF
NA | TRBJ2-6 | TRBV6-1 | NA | CASSEVRPGLSGANVLTF
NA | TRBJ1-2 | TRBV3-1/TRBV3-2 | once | CASSPHSTDGGYTF